The present T cell receptor beta chain was sequenced within a study of T cell clones after liver transplantation. Study conclusions and caveats: Post-transplant, graft-donor-reactive CD4 TCRbeta sequences in blood dropped significantly in most of the 8 subjects.

TCRdb's table, derived via immunoSEQ multiplex PCR, lists solely in-frame clones and lacks some. Of more than 95,000 clones detected, 75% to 85% appear once; the ten largest clones hold 0.85% to 1%. The CDR3 has 13 amino acids. V dropped 4 bases and J dropped 4 bases, with 11 bases sitting between them. In germline, CDR1 is SGHNT, CDR2 YYREEE (reference sequence). With respect to this clone: The antigen remains unidentified.

The chain couples TRBV5-4 to TRBJ1-1; the D gene is possibly TRBD1 (6 bases). The receptor was isolated from a human donor who received a liver transplant. Source: CD4+ T cells from blood, taken before liver transplant. CDR3 sequence: CASSGGGRTEAFF. CDR3 sequence (DNA): TGTGCCAGCAGCGGAGGGGGTCGCACTGAAGCTTTCTTT. Using reference TRBV5-4 and TRBJ1-1 for the parts outside the CDR3, the full variable domain is ETGVTQSPTHLIKTRGQQVTLRCSSQSGHNTVSWYQQALGQGPQFIFQYYREEENGRGNFPPRFSGLQFPNYSSELNVNALELDDSALYLCASSGGGRTEAFFGQGTRLTVV.